Presented here are 22 T cell receptor beta chains from one specimen sequenced in a study of cytomegalovirus exposure and HLA in healthy donors. The study ran its PCR with 60 Vbeta and 13 Jbeta primers. The repertoire was sequenced with immunoSEQ multiplex PCR; TCRdb's copy has only in-frame clones and lacks some. This table has over 75,000 clones, approximately 84% appearing once. Sequencing used PBMCs. Receptor source: a woman younger than 30 in good health and CMV-seropositive.

The chain carries TRBV12-5 and TRBJ1-5; no definite D call. CDR1 and CDR2 from the germline V gene are LGHNT and FRNRAP. Trimming stripped 6 bases from V and 9 bases from J, with 9 bases between. The CDR3 is made up of 11 amino acids. CDR3 in DNA: TGTGCTAGTGGCCTTGTGTGGCCCCAGCATTTT. This translates into CASGLVWPQHF.

The chain carries TRBV5-8 and TRBJ2-5; TRBD2 aligns across 10 bases. The CDR3 length is 15 residues. Germline values: CDR1 SGHTS, CDR2 YDEGEE. Unmatched junction bases numbered 4, after V lost 4 bases and J lost 1 base. In nucleotides, the CDR3 is TGTGCCAGCAGCCTGAGACTAGCGGGCCAAGAGACCCAGTACTTC. Residues: CASSLRLAGQETQYF. The full variable domain, in which reference TRBV5-8 and TRBJ2-5 provide the parts outside the CDR3, is EAGVTQSPTHLIKTRGQQATLRCSPISGHTSVYWYQQALGLGLQFLLWYDEGEERNRGNFPPRFSGRQFPNYSSELNVNALELEDSALYLCASSLRLAGQETQYFGPGTRLLVL.

Many counts were recorded for this clone. J is TRBJ1-1 and V is TRBV4-1; 7 nucleotides agree with TRBD1. CDR1 MGHRA and CDR2 YSYEKL come from the germline V gene. The CDR3 length is 15 residues. The junction had 6 bases not matched to a gene; V was cut back by 4 bases and J by 1 base. CDR3 nucleotides: TGCGCCAGCAGCCGGCTGACAGGGAGGAACACTGAAGCTTTCTTT. This translates into CASSRLTGRNTEAFF.

This chain connects TRBV18 to TRBJ1-5; 7 bases line up with TRBD1. CDR1 and CDR2 (germline): KGHSH, LQKENI. This CDR3 spans 14 amino acids. Trimming cost V 4 bases and J 5 bases; bases outside gene matches: 5. In DNA, the CDR3 is TGTGCCAGCTCACTGACGACAGGGTATCAGCCCCAGCATTTT. Translation: CASSLTTGYQPQHF.

The V call is TRBV27, the J call TRBJ1-5, with a tentative D call TRBD1 (5 bases). This CDR3 has 18 amino acids. Trimming stripped 5 bases from V and 0 bases from J, with 20 bases between. CDR1 MNHEY and CDR2 SMNVEV come from the germline V gene (reference sequence). As DNA, the CDR3 is TGTGCCAGCAGTATAACCCGGATTCAGGGTTATAGCAATCAGCCCCAGCATTTT. Its protein is CASSITRIQGYSNQPQHF.

The rearrangement joins TRBV5-1 to TRBJ1-1; D possibly corresponds to TRBD1 (5 bases). The germline gives CDR1 SGHRS, CDR2 YFSETQ. V was shortened by 3 bases and J by 0 bases, with 6 bases between the two germline ends. The CDR3 has 13 residues. In nucleotides, the CDR3 is TGCGCCAGCAGCTCGGGGGTGAACACTGAAGCTTTCTTT. Its protein product is CASSSGVNTEAFF.

This chain connects TRBV5-1 to TRBJ2-5; TRBD1 aligns across 9 bases. This CDR3 is built from 14 residues. Germline CDR1 SGHRS, CDR2 YFSETQ. The J segment lost 2 bases and the V segment lost 3 bases, leaving 2 bases of the junction unmatched. The CDR3 bases are TGCGCCAGCAGCTCACAGGGGGCTCAAGAGACCCAGTACTTC. Translated: CASSSQGAQETQYF. The variable domain in full, with the rest retrieved from reference TRBV5-1 and TRBJ2-5, is KAGVTQTPRYLIKTRGQQVTLSCSPISGHRSVSWYQQTPGQGLQFLFEYFSETQRNKGNFPGRFSGRQFSNSRSEMNVSTLELGDSALYLCASSSQGAQETQYFGPGTRLLVL.

This clone was seen a handful of times. V usage is TRBV5-4 and J usage is TRBJ2-1, with 7 bases lining up with TRBD1. V lost 5 bases, J lost 10 bases, and 9 bases stayed unmatched. This CDR3 spans 13 amino acids. Germline-derived CDR1 and CDR2 are SGHNT and YYREEE (reference sequence). CDR3 amino acids: CASRLLGGREQFF. Here the CDR3 DNA reads TGTGCCAGCAGGCTCCTAGGGGGCCGGGAGCAGTTCTTC.

This chain links TRBV5-1 with TRBJ2-1, with 8 bases lining up with TRBD2. This CDR3 spans 18 amino acids. The germline V gene has CDR1 SGHRS and CDR2 YFSETQ. Trimming cost V 4 bases and J 5 bases; bases outside gene matches: 17. In DNA, the CDR3 is TGCGCCAGCAGCCCGCTAGCAACGGGGCGGGGGGAAAACAATGAGCAGTTCTTC. Its protein is CASSPLATGRGENNEQFF.

This chain links TRBV30 with TRBJ2-2; the match to TRBD1 covers 9 bases. The CDR3 sequence is 13 residues long. V shed 4 bases, J shed 8 bases, and the junction held 5 bases outside the gene matches. In germline, CDR1 is GTSNPN, CDR2 SVGIG (reference sequence). The CDR3 region is CAWKQGAVGELFF. The CDR3 DNA follows: TGTGCCTGGAAACAGGGGGCCGTGGGGGAGCTGTTTTTT.

V and J are TRBV27 and TRBJ2-7; a weak D match, TRBD2 (5 bases). Trimming removed 5 bases at V and 2 bases at J, with 19 bases between. Germline V lookup: CDR1 MNHEY, CDR2 SMNVEV (reference sequence). The CDR3 is 16 residues long. The CDR3 nucleotides read TGTGCCAGCAGTCGGGATCCGAGATTCTCGACCTACGAGCAGTACTTC. Translated, it gives CASSRDPRFSTYEQYF.

V and J are TRBV28 and TRBJ1-1, with 8 bases fitting TRBD1. Germline V CDR1 and CDR2: MDHEN, SYDVKM. CDR3 length: 14 residues. The V segment lost 8 bases and the J segment 8 bases; nucleotides outside the gene matches: 13. In DNA, the CDR3 is TGTGCCAGCTCTACCGGGACAGGAAAAAAGGAAGCTTTCTTT. Its protein product is CASSTGTGKKEAFF.

The V call is TRBV19, the J call TRBJ2-3; the D gene is possibly TRBD1 (6 bases). Between the trimmed V and J ends, which lost 7 bases and 4 bases, there was a span of 12 bases. Germline V gene sequence: CDR1 LNHDA, CDR2 SQIVND (reference sequence). The CDR3 is 13 residues long. The CDR3 DNA sequence: TGTGCCAGTAACAGGGCGGCATCAGATACGCAGTATTTT. Translated, it gives CASNRAASDTQYF.

This clone was observed a handful of times. The CDR3 loop reads CAWSRQGLEQYF. CDR3 DNA sequence: TGTGCCTGGAGCCGACAGGGTTTGGAGCAGTACTTC. The chain employs TRBV30 and TRBJ2-7; 7 bases map to TRBD1. Germline V gene sequence: CDR1 GTSNPN, CDR2 SVGIG (reference sequence). The CDR3 runs to 12 residues. V gave up 3 bases and J gave up 7 bases; unmatched junction bases: 6.

This chain connects TRBV19 to TRBJ2-2; 9 bases fit TRBD2. The CDR3 consists of 16 residues. V lost 5 bases, J lost 1 base, and 5 bases stayed unmatched. Looked up from germline, CDR1 is LNHDA and CDR2 is SQIVND (reference sequence). The CDR3 region is CASSLIAGENTGELFF. The CDR3 region has the DNA TGTGCCAGTAGTCTCATAGCGGGAGAGAACACCGGGGAGCTGTTTTTT.

This clone turned up a few times. This chain connects TRBV2 to TRBJ1-2, with TRBD1 identical over 8 bases. Germline CDR1 reads SNHLY; CDR2 reads FYNNEI. This CDR3 has 13 amino acids. V shed 9 bases, J shed 6 bases, and the junction held 9 bases outside the gene matches. Here the CDR3 reads CASNLRTGNGYTF. In nucleotides, the CDR3 is TGTGCCAGTAACTTGCGGACAGGGAATGGCTACACCTTC.

The CDR3 DNA reads TGTGCCAGCAGCGAAGGAGGGTCAGCCTACGAGCAGTACTTC. This codes for CASSEGGSAYEQYF. The chain employs TRBV11-2 and TRBJ2-7; possibly TRBD2 for D (6 bases). Germline CDR1 SGHAT, CDR2 FQNNGV. The CDR3 runs to 14 residues. Trimming stripped 5 bases from V and 2 bases from J, with 13 bases between.

The chain carries TRBV7-2 and TRBJ2-7; 7 bases are shared with TRBD1. CDR1 SGHTA and CDR2 FQGNSA come from the germline V gene. The J segment lost 4 bases and the V segment lost 4 bases, leaving 1 base of the junction unmatched. There are 12 residues in the CDR3. The CDR3 DNA sequence: TGTGCCAGCAGCTACAGGGGTTACGAGCAGTACTTC. Translation gives CASSYRGYEQYF.

This chain joins TRBV6-5 and TRBJ1-1; a weak D match, TRBD1 (5 bases). The V end was cut by 6 bases, the J end by 0 bases, with 11 bases between. Looked up from germline, CDR1 is MNHEY and CDR2 is SVGAGI. The CDR3 spans 14 residues. The CDR3 nucleotides are TGTGCCAGCAGCCCGCAGGGCATGAACACTGAAGCTTTCTTT. The encoded protein is CASSPQGMNTEAFF.

This clone was detected once. The rearrangement links TRBV19 to TRBJ2-7; 14 bases agree with TRBD2. The CDR3 is made up of 15 amino acids. The V segment lost 8 bases and the J segment 2 bases; nucleotides outside the gene matches: 5. Per the germline V gene, CDR1 is LNHDA and CDR2 is SQIVND (reference sequence). CDR3 residues: CASGLAGGRTYEQYF. CDR3 nucleotides: TGTGCCAGTGGACTAGCGGGGGGCCGCACCTACGAGCAGTACTTC.

CDR3 in amino acids: CASSEPTGLGVDEKLFF. CDR3 nucleotides: TGTGCCAGCAGCGAACCGACAGGGTTGGGTGTTGATGAAAAACTGTTTTTT. This chain links TRBV7-8 with TRBJ1-4, with TRBD1 matching over 7 bases. CDR3 length: 17 residues. V gave up 5 bases and J gave up 6 bases; unmatched junction bases: 15. Germline CDR1 is SGHVS and CDR2 is FQNEAQ.

The rearrangement uses TRBV6-1 and TRBJ1-5; TRBD1 matches 7 bases. Germline CDR1 MNHNS, CDR2 SASEGT. The CDR3 consists of 15 residues. The V gene end was trimmed by 5 bases and the J gene end by 3 bases; junction bases not matched to a gene: 7. The CDR3 protein is CASSPDRLLNQPQHF. The CDR3, as DNA: TGTGCCAGCAGTCCGGACAGGCTCCTCAATCAGCCCCAGCATTTT.